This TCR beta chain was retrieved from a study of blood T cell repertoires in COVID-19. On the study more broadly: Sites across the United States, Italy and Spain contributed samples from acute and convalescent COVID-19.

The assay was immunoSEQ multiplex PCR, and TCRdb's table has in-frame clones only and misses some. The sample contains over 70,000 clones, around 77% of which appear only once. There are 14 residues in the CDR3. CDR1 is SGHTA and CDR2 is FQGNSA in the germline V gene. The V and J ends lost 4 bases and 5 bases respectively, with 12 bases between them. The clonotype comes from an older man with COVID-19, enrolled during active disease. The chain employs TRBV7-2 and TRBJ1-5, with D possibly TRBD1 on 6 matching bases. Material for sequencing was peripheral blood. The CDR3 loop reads CASSSRQVDQPQHF. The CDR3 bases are TGTGCCAGCAGCTCCCGACAGGTGGATCAGCCCCAGCATTTT.